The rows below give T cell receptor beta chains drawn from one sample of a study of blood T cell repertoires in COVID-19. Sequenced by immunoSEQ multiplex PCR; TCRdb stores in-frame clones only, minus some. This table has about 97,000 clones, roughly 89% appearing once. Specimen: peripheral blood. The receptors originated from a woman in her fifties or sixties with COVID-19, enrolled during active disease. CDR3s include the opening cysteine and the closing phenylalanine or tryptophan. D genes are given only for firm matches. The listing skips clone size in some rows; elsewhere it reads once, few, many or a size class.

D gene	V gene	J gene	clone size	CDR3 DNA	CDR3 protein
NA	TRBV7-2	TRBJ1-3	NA	TGTGCCAGCAGCTTAGTACAGGGTGCAGGAAACACCATATATTTT	CASSLVQGAGNTIYF
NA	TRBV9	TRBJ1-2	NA	TGTGCCAGCAGCGCAGAAGGGGATTCTAACTATGGCTACACCTTC	CASSAEGDSNYGYTF
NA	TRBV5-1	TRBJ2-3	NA	TGCGCCAGCAGCTTGGCGAGAGGGGGATTTGCAGATACGCAGTATTTT	CASSLARGGFADTQYF
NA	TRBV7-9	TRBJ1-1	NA	TGTGCCAGCAGCCCCAGGGGTAGGAACACTGAAGCTTTCTTT	CASSPRGRNTEAFF
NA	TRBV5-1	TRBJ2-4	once	TGCGCCAGCAGCTTGGAACGGGGAGTAGCCAAAAACATTCAGTACTTC	CASSLERGVAKNIQYF
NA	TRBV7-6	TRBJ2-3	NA	TGTGCCAGCAGCGGGGGGACTAGCACAGATACGCAGTATTTT	CASSGGTSTDTQYF
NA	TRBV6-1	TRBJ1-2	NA	TGTGCCAGCAGTGAACTGAGTTGTACCTTC	CASSELSCTF
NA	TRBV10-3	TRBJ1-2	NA	TGTGCCATCAACCCCACAGATAATAACTATGGCTACACCTTC	CAINPTDNNYGYTF
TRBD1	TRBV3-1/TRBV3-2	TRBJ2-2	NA	TGTGCCAGCAGCCAAGTTCCCCGGGACAGGTCATTTTACACCGGGGAGCTGTTTTTT	CASSQVPRDRSFYTGELFF
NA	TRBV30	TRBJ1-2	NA	TGTGCCTGGAGCCCACAGGTGTCGTATGGCTACACCTTC	CAWSPQVSYGYTF
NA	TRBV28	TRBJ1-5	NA	TGTGCCAGCAGTTTATACAGATCCAATCAGCCCCAGCATTTT	CASSLYRSNQPQHF
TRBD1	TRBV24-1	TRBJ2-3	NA	TGTGCCACCAGTGAACCGGGACAGATCACAGATACGCAGTATTTT	CATSEPGQITDTQYF
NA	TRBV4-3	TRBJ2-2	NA	TGCGCCAGCAGCCAAGATAAGGACTTGTGGACCGGGGAGCTGTTTTTT	CASSQDKDLWTGELFF
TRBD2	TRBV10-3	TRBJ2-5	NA	TGTGCCATCAGCCCGACTAGCGGGGGAGGGGTGACCCAGTACTTC	CAISPTSGGGVTQYF
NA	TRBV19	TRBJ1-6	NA	TGTGCCAGTAGTATTAGAGGAAATTCACCCCTCCACTTT	CASSIRGNSPLHF
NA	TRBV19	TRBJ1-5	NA	TGTGCCAGTAGCCCAGGGAGGGTGAATCAGCCCCAGCATTTT	CASSPGRVNQPQHF
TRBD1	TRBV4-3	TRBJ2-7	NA	TGCGCCAGCAGCCCCTCCGGACAGGGCGGCTACGAGCAGTACTTC	CASSPSGQGGYEQYF
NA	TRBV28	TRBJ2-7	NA	TGTGCCAGCACCCCGCAGGAGGCCTACGAGCAGTACTTC	CASTPQEAYEQYF
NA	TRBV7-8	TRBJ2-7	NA	TGTGCCAGCAGCACCCTAGACAGAATTCTAACCTACGAGCAGTACTTC	CASSTLDRILTYEQYF
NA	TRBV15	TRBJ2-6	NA	TGTGCCACCAGCATCAAGCGGAGCTCTGGGGCCAACGTCCTGACTTTC	CATSIKRSSGANVLTF
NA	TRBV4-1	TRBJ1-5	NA	TGCGCCAGCAGCCAAGATCAGGACTATCAGCCCCAGCATTTT	CASSQDQDYQPQHF
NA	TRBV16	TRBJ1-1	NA	TGTGCCAGCAGCCAATATCCGGGAACTGAAGCTTTCTTT	CASSQYPGTEAFF
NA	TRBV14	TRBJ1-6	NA	TGTGCCAGCAGCCCCATCGGCGGGGGCTACAATAATTCACCCCTCCACTTT	CASSPIGGGYNNSPLHF
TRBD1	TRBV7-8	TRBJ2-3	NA	TGTGCCAGCAGCCTCCAACAGGGGTTAGGCACAGATACGCAGTATTTT	CASSLQQGLGTDTQYF
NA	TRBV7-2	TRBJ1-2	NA	TGTGCCAGCAGCTTAGCTGGGGGCGACTATGGCTACACCTTC	CASSLAGGDYGYTF
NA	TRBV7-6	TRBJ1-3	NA	TGTGCCAGCAGCTTATCGGCCACGGGACAAAGAAACACCATATATTTT	CASSLSATGQRNTIYF
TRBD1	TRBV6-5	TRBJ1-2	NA	TGTGCCAGCACTCCGGGACAGGGTTCTTATGGCTACACCTTC	CASTPGQGSYGYTF
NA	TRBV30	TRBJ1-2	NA	TGTGCCTGGAGTGCAAAAGAACAGCCGAACTATGGCTACACCTTC	CAWSAKEQPNYGYTF
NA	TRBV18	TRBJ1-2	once	TGTGCCAGCTCACCAGAAGCACAGGCAGGTCATGGCTACACCTTC	CASSPEAQAGHGYTF
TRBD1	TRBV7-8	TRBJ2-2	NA	TGTGCCAGCAGCTTATCGGAGGGACAGGGACCCGGGGAGCTGTTTTTT	CASSLSEGQGPGELFF
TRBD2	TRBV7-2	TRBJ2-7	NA	TGTGCCAGCAAGGGCCAGGCGGGGGGGCATTACGAGCAGTACTTC	CASKGQAGGHYEQYF
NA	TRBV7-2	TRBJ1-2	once	TGTGCCAGCAGCTTAGTGGTGCGAGGGCCTGTTTATGGCTACACCTTC	CASSLVVRGPVYGYTF
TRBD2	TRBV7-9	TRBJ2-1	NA	TGTGCCAGCGAGGGAGGGATGACGAGCTCCTACAATGAGCAGTTCTTC	CASEGGMTSSYNEQFF
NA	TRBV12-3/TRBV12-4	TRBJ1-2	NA	TGTGCCAGCAGAACCGGGAAGTATGGCTACACCTTC	CASRTGKYGYTF
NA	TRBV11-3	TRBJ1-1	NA	TGTGCCAGCAGCTTCCCCCCGCCGACAGGTGTTAGCACTGAAGCTTTCTTT	CASSFPPPTGVSTEAFF
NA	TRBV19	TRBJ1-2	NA	TGTGCCAGTAGTCCCCGGACGGGGGGTTTCTATGGCTACACCTTC	CASSPRTGGFYGYTF
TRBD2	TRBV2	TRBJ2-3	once	TGTGCCAGCCTAGCGGCCACAGATACGCAGTATTTT	CASLAATDTQYF
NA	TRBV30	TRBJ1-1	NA	TGTGCCTGGAGGGGGAGCGACACTGAAGCTTTCTTT	CAWRGSDTEAFF
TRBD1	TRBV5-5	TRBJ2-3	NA	TGTGCCAGCAGCTCGGGACAGTCAAGCACAGATACGCAGTATTTT	CASSSGQSSTDTQYF
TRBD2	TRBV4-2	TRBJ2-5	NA	TGTGCCAGCAGTCCAAGTTCGGGGGGGCAAGAGACCCAGTACTTC	CASSPSSGGQETQYF
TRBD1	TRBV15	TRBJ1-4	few	TGTGCCACCAGCAGACCGGGACAGCAAAATGAAAAACTGTTTTTT	CATSRPGQQNEKLFF
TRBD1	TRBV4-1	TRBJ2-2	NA	TGCGCCAGCAGCCATCCCGGGACAGGGGGCACCGGGGAGCTGTTTTTT	CASSHPGTGGTGELFF
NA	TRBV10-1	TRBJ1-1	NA	TGCGCCAGCAGTGAGCCGGGGAACACTGAAGCTTTCTTT	CASSEPGNTEAFF
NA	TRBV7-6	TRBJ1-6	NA	TGTGCCAGCAGCTTAGTTTCACCCCGGGAGGGTTCACCCCTCCACTTT	CASSLVSPREGSPLHF
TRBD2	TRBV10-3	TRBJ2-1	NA	TGTGCCATCAGTGAGTCGGGACTAGCGGGGGCCAATGAGCAGTTCTTC	CAISESGLAGANEQFF
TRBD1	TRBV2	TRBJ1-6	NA	TGTGCCAGCAGGGGGGACAGTAATTCACCCCTCCACTTT	CASRGDSNSPLHF
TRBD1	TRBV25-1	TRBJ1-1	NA	TGTGCCAGCAGTGACCCGGGACAGCCGAACACTGAAGCTTTCTTT	CASSDPGQPNTEAFF
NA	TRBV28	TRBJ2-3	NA	TGTGCCACCCTGCCGAGTGGTACAGGGGATACGCAGTATTTT	CATLPSGTGDTQYF
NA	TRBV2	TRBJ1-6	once	TGTGCCAGCAGTGAGGGCCGGGGGTATTCACCCCTCCACTTT	CASSEGRGYSPLHF
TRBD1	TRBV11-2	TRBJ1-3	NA	TGTGCCAGCAGCGTCCATACGAGGGGGCGACCTGGAAACACCATATATTTT	CASSVHTRGRPGNTIYF
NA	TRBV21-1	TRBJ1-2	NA	TGTGCCAGCAGCAAAAGGACTTCTCCCCATGGCTACACCTTC	CASSKRTSPHGYTF
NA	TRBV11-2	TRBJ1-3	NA	TGTGCCAGCAGCTTAGACAGACTCCTGGGAGACACCATATATTTT	CASSLDRLLGDTIYF
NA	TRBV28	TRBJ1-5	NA	TGTGCCAGCAGGTCGGCTGGGGGCGGCAGCAATCAGCCCCAGCATTTT	CASRSAGGGSNQPQHF
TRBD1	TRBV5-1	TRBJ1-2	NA	TGCGCCTCCCGGGACAGGGCGATAGCTAACTATGGCTACACCTTC	CASRDRAIANYGYTF
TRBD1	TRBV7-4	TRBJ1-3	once	TGTGCCAGCAGCTTAGCGCTATTAGGGGACAGAGTCAGCTCTGGAAACACCATATATTTT	CASSLALLGDRVSSGNTIYF